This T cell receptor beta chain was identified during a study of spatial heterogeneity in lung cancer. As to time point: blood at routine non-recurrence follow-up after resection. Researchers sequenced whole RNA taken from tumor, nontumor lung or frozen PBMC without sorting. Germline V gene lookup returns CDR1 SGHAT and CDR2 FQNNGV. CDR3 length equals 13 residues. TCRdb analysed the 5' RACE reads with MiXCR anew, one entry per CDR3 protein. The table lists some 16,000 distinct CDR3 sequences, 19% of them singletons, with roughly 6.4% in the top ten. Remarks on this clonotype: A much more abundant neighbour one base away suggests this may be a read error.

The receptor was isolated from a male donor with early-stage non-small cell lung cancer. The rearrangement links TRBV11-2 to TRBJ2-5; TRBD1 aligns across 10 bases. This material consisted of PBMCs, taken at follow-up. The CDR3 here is CVSRGQGQETQYF. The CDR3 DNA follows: TGTGTCAGCAGGGGACAGGGGCAAGAGACCCAGTACTTC.